This T cell receptor beta chain came from a study of metastatic and nonmetastatic thyroid tumors. General study points: Significantly higher TCR beta diversity was reportedly seen in malignant thyroid tumors than benign nodules, in blood and tumor.

The authors' processing: Between-group CDR3 differences, defined by clinicopathological status, yielded a distant-metastasis classifier for papillary thyroid cancer. TCRdb reprocessed the PCR reads via MiXCR. The authors' filters were not applied to this entry. The sample lists some 28,000 clones; roughly 17% were seen once. The CDR3 is made up of 14 amino acids. Per the germline V gene, CDR1 is MNHNS and CDR2 is SASEGT. V was cut by 6 bases and J by 5 bases, with 17 bases left in between. This clone was counted many times. Its antigen is as yet unknown. Patients underwent thyroid surgery, and none had received any treatment before it.

The sequenced material came from blood. The receptor comes from a female donor with papillary thyroid cancer or a benign thyroid nodule (not recorded which). Some clones in this sample may be carry-over from other donors' samples. The V call is TRBV6-1, the J call TRBJ2-7; D remains ambiguous. The CDR3, as DNA: TGTGCCAGCAGGCCGACCTTCCTTAGGGACGAGCAGTACTTC. Translating it yields CASRPTFLRDEQYF.